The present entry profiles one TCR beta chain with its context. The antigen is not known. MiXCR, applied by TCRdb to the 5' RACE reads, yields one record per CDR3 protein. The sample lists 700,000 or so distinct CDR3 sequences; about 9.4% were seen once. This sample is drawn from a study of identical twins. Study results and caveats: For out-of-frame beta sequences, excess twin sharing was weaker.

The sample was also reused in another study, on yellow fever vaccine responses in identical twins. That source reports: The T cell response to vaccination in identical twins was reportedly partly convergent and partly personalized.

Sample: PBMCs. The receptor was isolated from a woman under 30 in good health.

The CDR3 is CSAGFYEQYF. DNA for the CDR3: TGCAGTGCTGGATTTTACGAGCAGTACTTC. This chain joins TRBV20-1 and TRBJ2-7; D not resolved. This CDR3 contains 10 residues. Trimming took off 5 bases at V and 4 bases at J, with 6 bases between the two ends. CDR1 is DFQATT, CDR2 SNEGSKA, per germline (reference sequence).